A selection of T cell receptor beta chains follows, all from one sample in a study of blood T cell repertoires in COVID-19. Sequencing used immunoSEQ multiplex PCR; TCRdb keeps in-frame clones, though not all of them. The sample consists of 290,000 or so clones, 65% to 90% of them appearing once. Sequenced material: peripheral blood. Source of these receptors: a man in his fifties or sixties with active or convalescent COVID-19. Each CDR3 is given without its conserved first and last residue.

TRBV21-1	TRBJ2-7	ASSKVKSRTGFYEQY
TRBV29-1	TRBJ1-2	SVEDHSGLDYGYT
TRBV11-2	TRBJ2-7	ASSPTYSYEQY
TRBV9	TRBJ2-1	ASSVNFGGRAPGEQF
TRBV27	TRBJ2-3	ASQRQERTDTQY
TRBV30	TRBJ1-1	AWGPGQSNTEAF
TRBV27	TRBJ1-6	ASSTGTVNSPLH
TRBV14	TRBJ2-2	ASSPVRGPADTGELF
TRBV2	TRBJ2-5	ASWERARQETQY
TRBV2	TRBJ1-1	ASVLYTEAF
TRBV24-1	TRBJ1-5	ATSERTGNQPQH
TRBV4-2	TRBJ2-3	ASSQGQGANTQY
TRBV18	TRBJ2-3	ASSPKRGRTDTQY
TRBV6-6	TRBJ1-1	ASSYQTGYSAEAF